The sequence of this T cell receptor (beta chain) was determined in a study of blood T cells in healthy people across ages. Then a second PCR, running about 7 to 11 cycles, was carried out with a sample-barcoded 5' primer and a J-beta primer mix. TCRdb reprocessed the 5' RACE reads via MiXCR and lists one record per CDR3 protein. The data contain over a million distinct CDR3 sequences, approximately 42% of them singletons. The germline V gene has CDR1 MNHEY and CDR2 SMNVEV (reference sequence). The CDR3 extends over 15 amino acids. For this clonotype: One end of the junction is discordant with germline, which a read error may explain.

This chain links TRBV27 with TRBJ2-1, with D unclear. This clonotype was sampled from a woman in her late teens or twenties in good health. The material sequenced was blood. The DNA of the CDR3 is TGTACCAGCAGCCCGGACCGGAGCTCCTACAATGAGCAGTTCTTC. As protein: CTSSPDRSSYNEQFF.